Listed here are 18 T cell receptor beta chains from one sample, sequenced in a study of shared clonotypes between healthy human individuals. Data came from immunoSEQ multiplex PCR; TCRdb stores just in-frame clones and leaves some out. Of fewer than 1.8 million clones in the sample, approximately 98.5% were seen once. Sequencing used naive CD4+ T cells sorted from blood. Subset of the sample: CD45RA+ positively selected. Source of these receptors: a young man in good health.

This clone was seen just once. The chain has TRBV6-1 and TRBJ2-1; 11 bases are shared with TRBD2. The junction had 7 bases not matched to a gene; V was cut back by 3 bases and J by 9 bases. This CDR3 has 15 amino acids. CDR1 is MNHNS, CDR2 SASEGT, per germline. The CDR3 loop reads CASSEQLAGASEQFF. The DNA of the CDR3 is TGTGCCAGCAGTGAGCAACTAGCGGGAGCCAGTGAGCAGTTCTTC.

The chain has TRBV5-5 and TRBJ1-5; D perhaps matches TRBD1 (5 bases). The V gene lost 4 bases and the J gene lost 9 bases, with 14 bases spanning the gap. Germline loops: CDR1 SGHKS, CDR2 YYEKEE (reference sequence). This CDR3 comprises 13 residues. CDR3 nucleotide sequence: TGTGCCAGCAGCGTTGGGCTGGGGGGGCCCCAGCATTTT. Translation gives CASSVGLGGPQHF.

This chain joins TRBV10-2 and TRBJ2-2; D uncertain. The germline V and J ends were trimmed by 3 bases and 1 base, with 6 bases remaining between them. The CDR3 extends over 14 amino acids. The germline gives CDR1 WSHSY, CDR2 SAAADI. CDR3 in amino acids: CASSDVQNTGELFF. CDR3 nucleotide sequence: TGCGCCAGCAGTGATGTCCAGAACACCGGGGAGCTGTTTTTT.

J is TRBJ2-3 and V is TRBV5-4; D uncertain. Germline V CDR1 and CDR2: SGHNT, YYREEE (reference sequence). Trimming cost V 0 bases and J 2 bases, with 7 bases left between them. This CDR3 comprises 14 residues. CDR3 nucleotide sequence: TGTGCCAGCAGCTTGGCTCAGATCACAGATACGCAGTATTTT. Translated: CASSLAQITDTQYF.

The CDR3 DNA reads TGTGCCAGCAGCCCCGGGACAGCGAACACCGGGGAGCTGTTTTTT. Its translation: CASSPGTANTGELFF. This rearrangement joins TRBV9 to TRBJ2-2; TRBD1 agrees at 7 bases. CDR3 length: 15 amino acids. Germline CDR1 reads SGDLS; CDR2 reads YYNGEE. After removal of 4 bases from V and 0 bases from J, the junction contained 3 bases not matched to a gene.

The V gene is TRBV11-2, the J gene TRBJ2-3, with TRBD2 as a possible D gene (6 bases). V lost 1 base to trimming and J lost 0 bases, with 11 bases between them. CDR1 and CDR2 (germline): SGHAT, FQNNGV. This CDR3 is 16 amino acids long. The CDR3 DNA sequence: TGTGCCAGCAGCTTAGGGTGGGGACTTAGCACAGATACGCAGTATTTT. Protein sequence: CASSLGWGLSTDTQYF.

This clone was picked up one time. V is TRBV20-1 and J is TRBJ2-3, with D possibly being TRBD2 (5 bases). There are 9 residues in the CDR3. Germline assignment: CDR1 DFQATT and CDR2 SNEGSKA (reference sequence). CDR3 nucleotide sequence: TGCAGGGCGGGAGATACGCAGTATTTT. Protein product: CRAGDTQYF.

As to this clone: Other DNA sequences within the sample encode an identical CDR3. The chain joins TRBV2 to TRBJ1-1, with TRBD1 as a possible D gene (5 bases). The germline CDR1 and CDR2 sequences are SNHLY and FYNNEI. The V end was cut by 4 bases, the J end by 0 bases, with 6 bases between. There are 13 residues in the CDR3. This chain's CDR3 is CASSGGMNTEAFF. For the CDR3, the DNA is TGTGCCAGCAGTGGGGGGATGAACACTGAAGCTTTCTTT.

V gene TRBV27 combines with J gene TRBJ2-3, with a possible D match to TRBD2 (6 bases). This CDR3 has 15 amino acids. Germline CDR1 MNHEY, CDR2 SMNVEV (reference sequence). Between the trimmed V and J ends, which lost 6 bases and 2 bases, there was a span of 15 bases. The CDR3, as DNA: TGTGCCAGCAGCCCGACTAGTGCGTTCACAGATACGCAGTATTTT. Translation gives CASSPTSAFTDTQYF.

V usage is TRBV27 and J usage is TRBJ2-1; 11 bases are a match to TRBD2. Looked up from germline, CDR1 is MNHEY and CDR2 is SMNVEV (reference sequence). J lost 7 bases, V lost 6 bases, and 5 bases had no gene match. This CDR3 comprises 14 residues. CDR3 DNA: TGTGCCAGCAGGAATAGCGGGAGGGGGAATGAGCAGTTCTTC. Its protein product is CASRNSGRGNEQFF.

This clone has just one count. The chain uses TRBV5-1 and TRBJ2-3; 8 bases line up with TRBD1. V lost 4 bases, J lost 5 bases, and 6 bases stayed unmatched. Germline CDR1 reads SGHRS; CDR2 reads YFSETQ. This CDR3 has 14 amino acids. The CDR3: CASSPGQGLDTQYF. CDR3 sequence (DNA): TGCGCCAGCAGCCCTGGACAGGGCTTAGATACGCAGTATTTT.

This sequence joins TRBV5-1 and TRBJ2-1; the match to TRBD2 covers 10 bases. Germline CDR1 SGHRS, CDR2 YFSETQ. The CDR3 length is 18 residues. V was clipped by 0 bases and J by 4 bases; unmatched bases: 10. CDR3 amino acids: CASSLAGSGRSGYNEQFF. The CDR3 nucleotides read TGCGCCAGCAGCTTGGCCGGTAGCGGGAGGAGTGGATACAATGAGCAGTTCTTC. Complete variable domain (other parts from reference TRBV5-1 and TRBJ2-1): KAGVTQTPRYLIKTRGQQVTLSCSPISGHRSVSWYQQTPGQGLQFLFEYFSETQRNKGNFPGRFSGRQFSNSRSEMNVSTLELGDSALYLCASSLAGSGRSGYNEQFFGPGTRLTVL.

The chain uses TRBV19 and TRBJ2-7; the match to TRBD1 covers 7 bases. The CDR3 has 15 amino acids. Losses at the gene ends were 5 bases for V and 2 bases for J; bases not matched to a gene: 9. CDR1 and CDR2 (germline): LNHDA, SQIVND (reference sequence). The CDR3 region has the DNA TGTGCCAGTAGTGCAATACCGGGACAGACCTACGAGCAGTACTTC. Its protein product is CASSAIPGQTYEQYF. The full variable domain, its missing parts supplied by reference TRBV19 and TRBJ2-7, is DGGITQSPKYLFRKEGQNVTLSCEQNLNHDAMYWYRQDPGQGLRLIYYSQIVNDFQKGDIAEGYSVSREKKESFPLTVTSAQKNPTAFYLCASSAIPGQTYEQYFGPGTRLTVT.

Concerning this clone itself: In the same sample, other DNA sequences code for this CDR3. The V gene is TRBV5-1, the J gene TRBJ2-7, with 13 nucleotides matching TRBD2. Germline V gene data show CDR1 as SGHRS and CDR2 as YFSETQ. The CDR3 extends over 15 amino acids. V gave up 4 bases and J gave up 2 bases; unmatched junction bases: 3. The CDR3 DNA reads as TGCGCCAGCAGCCCGGGACTAGCGGGGCCCTACGAGCAGTACTTC. It specifies CASSPGLAGPYEQYF.

The CDR3 DNA is TGTGCCAGCAGCTTAGAATTCGCAGGGGTCCCCTACGAGCAGTACTTC. This gives the protein CASSLEFAGVPYEQYF. The chain uses TRBV7-8 and TRBJ2-7; D is possibly TRBD1 (6 bases). Trimming removed 1 base from V and 2 bases from J, with 15 bases in between. Germline-derived CDR1 and CDR2 are SGHVS and FQNEAQ. This CDR3 is built from 16 residues.

V usage is TRBV28 and J usage is TRBJ2-1; 9 bases agree with TRBD2. The germline V gene encodes CDR1 MDHEN and CDR2 SYDVKM. The CDR3 has 16 amino acids. V dropped 8 bases and J dropped 0; count of bases not matched to a gene: 8. The CDR3 DNA reads as TGTGCCAGCGGGCGGGAGGGGGTCGGCTCCTACAATGAGCAGTTCTTC. This gives the protein CASGREGVGSYNEQFF.

The V and J genes are TRBV6-5 and TRBJ2-1, with D uncertain. This CDR3 contains 15 residues. Trimming cost V 2 bases and J 5 bases, with 13 bases left between them. CDR1 and CDR2 (germline): MNHEY, SVGAGI. The DNA of the CDR3 is TGTGCCAGCAGTTACGAAGGTAGGGTCCACAATGAGCAGTTCTTC. It specifies CASSYEGRVHNEQFF.

This chain uses TRBV2 with TRBJ2-7; weak D call: TRBD2 (5 bases). The germline V and J ends were trimmed by 7 bases and 5 bases, with 12 bases remaining between them. Germline V gene sequence: CDR1 SNHLY, CDR2 FYNNEI. This CDR3 is 12 amino acids long. This CDR3 is CASTPERDEQYF. The DNA of the CDR3 is TGTGCCAGCACCCCGGAGAGGGACGAGCAGTACTTC. Full variable domain (rest looked up from reference TRBV2 and TRBJ2-7): EPEVTQTPSHQVTQMGQEVILRCVPISNHLYFYWYRQILGQKVEFLVSFYNNEISEKSEIFDDQFSVERPDGSNFTLKIRSTKLEDSAMYFCASTPERDEQYFGPGTRLTVT.